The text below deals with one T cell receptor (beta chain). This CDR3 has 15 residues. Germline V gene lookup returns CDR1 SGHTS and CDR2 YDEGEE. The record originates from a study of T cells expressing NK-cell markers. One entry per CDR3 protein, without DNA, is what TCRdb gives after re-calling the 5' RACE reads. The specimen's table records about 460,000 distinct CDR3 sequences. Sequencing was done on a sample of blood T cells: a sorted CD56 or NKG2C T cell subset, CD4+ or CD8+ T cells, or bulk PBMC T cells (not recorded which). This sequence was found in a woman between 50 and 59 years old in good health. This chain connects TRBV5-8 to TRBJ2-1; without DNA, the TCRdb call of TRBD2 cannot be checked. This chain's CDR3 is CASSLRASGRREQFF. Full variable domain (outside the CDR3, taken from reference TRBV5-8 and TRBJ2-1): EAGVTQSPTHLIKTRGQQATLRCSPISGHTSVYWYQQALGLGLQFLLWYDEGEERNRGNFPPRFSGRQFPNYSSELNVNALELEDSALYLCASSLRASGRREQFFGPGTRLTVL.